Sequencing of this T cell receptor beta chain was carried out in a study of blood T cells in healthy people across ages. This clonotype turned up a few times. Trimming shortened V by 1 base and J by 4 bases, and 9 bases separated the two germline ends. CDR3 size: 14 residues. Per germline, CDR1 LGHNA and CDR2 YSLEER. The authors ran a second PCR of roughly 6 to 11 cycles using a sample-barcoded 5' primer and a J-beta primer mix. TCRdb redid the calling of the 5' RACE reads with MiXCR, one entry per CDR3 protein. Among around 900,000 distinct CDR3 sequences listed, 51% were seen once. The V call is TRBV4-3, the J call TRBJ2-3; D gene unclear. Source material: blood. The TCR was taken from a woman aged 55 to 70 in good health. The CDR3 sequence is CASSQVGGADTQYF. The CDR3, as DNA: TGCGCCAGCAGCCAAGTTGGTGGAGCAGATACGCAGTATTTT.